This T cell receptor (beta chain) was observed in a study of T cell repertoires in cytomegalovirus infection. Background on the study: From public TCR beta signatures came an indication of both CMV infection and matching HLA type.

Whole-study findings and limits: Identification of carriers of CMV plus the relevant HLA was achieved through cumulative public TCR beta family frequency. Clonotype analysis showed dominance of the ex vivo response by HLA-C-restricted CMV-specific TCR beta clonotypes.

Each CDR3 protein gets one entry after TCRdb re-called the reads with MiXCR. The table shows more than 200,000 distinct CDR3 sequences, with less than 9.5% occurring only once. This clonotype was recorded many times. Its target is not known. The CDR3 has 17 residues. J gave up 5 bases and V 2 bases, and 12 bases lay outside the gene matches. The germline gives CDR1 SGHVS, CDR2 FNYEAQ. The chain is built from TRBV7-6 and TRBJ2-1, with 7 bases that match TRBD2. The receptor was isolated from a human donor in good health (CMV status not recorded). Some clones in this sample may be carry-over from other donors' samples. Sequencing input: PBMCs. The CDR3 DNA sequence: TGTGCCAGCAGCTTAAGGTTGGGCGGGAGCGGAAACAATGAGCAGTTCTTC. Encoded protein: CASSLRLGGSGNNEQFF.